The 23 T cell receptor beta chains presented below share a single source sample, sequenced in a study of T cell responses to AZD1222 COVID-19 vaccine. TCRdb's table, derived via immunoSEQ multiplex PCR, lists solely in-frame clones and lacks some. Counted here are about 140,000 clones, 80% to 90% occurring once; the ten biggest clones make up around 3.5%. The sequences come from peripheral blood, collected on day 0 of AZD1222 vaccination. The receptors come from an adult in good health.

The V call is TRBV9, the J call TRBJ2-5; maybe TRBD2 (5 bases). V lost 2 bases and J 5 bases, leaving 13 bases between the germline ends. Germline CDR1 SGDLS, CDR2 YYNGEE. This CDR3 spans 14 amino acids. The CDR3 DNA is TGTGCCAGCAGCGTGGGCTCACCGGGGGAGACCCAGTACTTC. Protein: CASSVGSPGETQYF.

This chain connects TRBV5-1 to TRBJ2-2; 7 bases fit TRBD1. The trim removed 3 bases at V and 2 bases at J, leaving 7 bases unmatched. Per germline, CDR1 SGHRS and CDR2 YFSETQ. The CDR3 is 16 residues long. The CDR3, as DNA: TGCGCCAGCAGCTCACCCCGGGACAGCAACACCGGGGAGCTGTTTTTT. Its translation: CASSSPRDSNTGELFF. The full variable domain, with the rest looked up from reference TRBV5-1 and TRBJ2-2, is KAGVTQTPRYLIKTRGQQVTLSCSPISGHRSVSWYQQTPGQGLQFLFEYFSETQRNKGNFPGRFSGRQFSNSRSEMNVSTLELGDSALYLCASSSPRDSNTGELFFGEGSRLTVL.

The rearrangement joins TRBV21-1 to TRBJ1-2. TRBV21-1 is noted as a pseudogene. The CDR3 has 11 amino acids. DNA for the CDR3: TGTGCCAGCAGCAAGGGGAATGGCTACACCTTC. Translation gives CASSKGNGYTF.

The chain is built from TRBV28 and TRBJ1-4, with D unresolved. CDR3 length equals 12 residues. V was pared by 6 bases and J by 7 bases, with 9 bases between. Germline V lookup: CDR1 MDHEN, CDR2 SYDVKM. CDR3 bases: TGTGCCAGCAGCCCGGTTATTGAAAAACTGTTTTTT. It is translated as CASSPVIEKLFF.

The table lists this clone with a count of one. This chain uses TRBV27 with TRBJ1-1; D ambiguous. This CDR3 comprises 13 residues. V shed 0 bases and J shed 8 bases, with 10 bases lying between them. Germline assignment: CDR1 MNHEY and CDR2 SMNVEV (reference sequence). CDR3: CASSLSVVGEAFF. For the CDR3, the DNA is TGTGCCAGCAGTTTATCGGTGGTAGGAGAAGCTTTCTTT.

V and J are TRBV15 and TRBJ2-2; D remains ambiguous. The ends were cut back, 3 bases at V and 5 bases at J, with 10 bases in the middle. The CDR3 sequence is 14 residues long. Germline-derived CDR1 and CDR2 are LNHNV and YYDKDF (reference sequence). CDR3 protein: CATSSKTGTGELFF. In DNA form, the CDR3 reads TGTGCCACCAGCAGCAAGACCGGGACCGGGGAGCTGTTTTTT. The entire variable domain, with the rest obtained from reference TRBV15 and TRBJ2-2, is as follows: DAMVIQNPRYQVTQFGKPVTLSCSQTLNHNVMYWYQQKSSQAPKLLFHYYDKDFNNEADTPDNFQSRRPNTSFCFLDIRSPGLGDTAMYLCATSSKTGTGELFFGEGSRLTVL.

This chain joins TRBV7-2 and TRBJ1-2; D not resolved. In germline, CDR1 is SGHTA, CDR2 FQGNSA. The CDR3 length is 11 residues. Between the trimmed V and J ends, which lost 8 bases and 7 bases, there was a span of 11 bases. The CDR3 coding sequence is TGTGCCAGCTCCCTTCACGGTGGCTACACCTTC. Its protein product is CASSLHGGYTF.

This chain links TRBV7-9 with TRBJ1-6, with D hard to call. Germline CDR1 and CDR2: SEHNR and FQNEAQ (reference sequence). The V end lost 3 bases, the J end lost 6 bases, and 6 bases lay between the germline ends. The length of the CDR3 is 13 residues. The DNA for the CDR3 is TGTGCCAGCAGCTTGTCAGTTAATTCACCCCTCCACTTT. It translates to CASSLSVNSPLHF.

This CDR3 reads CASTTDRLYGYTF. The CDR3 DNA sequence: TGTGCCAGCACCACAGACAGGCTCTATGGCTACACCTTC. This sequence joins TRBV6-5 and TRBJ1-2; TRBD1 is a possible D gene (6 bases). Trimming shortened V by 7 bases and J by 4 bases, and 13 bases separated the two germline ends. Per the germline V gene, CDR1 is MNHEY and CDR2 is SVGAGI. The CDR3 totals 13 residues.

This chain connects TRBV9 to TRBJ2-1; 8 bases match TRBD2. The germline V gene encodes CDR1 SGDLS and CDR2 YYNGEE. The CDR3 length is 14 residues. V gave up 4 bases and J gave up 8 bases; unmatched junction bases: 8. The CDR3 loop is CASSLSGRPHEQFF. The CDR3 region has the DNA TGTGCCAGCAGCTTGAGCGGGAGACCACATGAGCAGTTCTTC.

This rearrangement joins TRBV28 to TRBJ1-2, with 9 nucleotides matching TRBD1. The germline V gene has CDR1 MDHEN and CDR2 SYDVKM. Trimming removed 5 bases from V and 8 bases from J; junction bases left unmatched: 9. The CDR3 sequence is 14 residues long. CDR3 region: CASSRRDRERGYTF. DNA for the CDR3: TGTGCCAGCAGTCGCCGGGACAGGGAAAGGGGCTACACCTTC.

The V gene is TRBV18, the J gene TRBJ1-1; no clear D gene. CDR1 and CDR2 from the germline V gene are KGHSH and LQKENI. V was cut by 3 bases and J by 0 bases, with 8 bases left in between. This CDR3 is built from 14 residues. CDR3 DNA sequence: TGTGCCAGCTCACCCCCCAGGCTGAACACTGAAGCTTTCTTT. Amino acid sequence: CASSPPRLNTEAFF.

The chain carries TRBV18 and TRBJ2-3; no firm D call. The CDR3 is 12 amino acids. Germline-derived CDR1 and CDR2 are KGHSH and LQKENI. The V end lost 3 bases, the J end lost 3 bases, and 4 bases lay between the germline ends. CDR3 region: CASSPQTDTQYF. The CDR3 coding sequence is TGTGCCAGCTCACCGCAGACAGATACGCAGTATTTT.

A few counts support this clone. The CDR3 region is CASSFPPAGTDYGYTF. The CDR3 DNA is TGTGCCAGCAGTTTCCCCCCCGCGGGCACGGACTATGGCTACACCTTC. The V gene is TRBV28, the J gene TRBJ1-2; D is undetermined. From germline, CDR1 is MDHEN and CDR2 SYDVKM. This CDR3 contains 16 residues. The V end lost 3 bases, the J end lost 3 bases, and 17 bases lay between the germline ends.

The chain carries TRBV30 and TRBJ1-6; D not resolved. V was clipped by 0 bases and J by 8 bases, with 14 bases between them. Per germline, CDR1 GTSNPN and CDR2 SVGIG (reference sequence). There are 15 residues in the CDR3. The CDR3 coding sequence is TGTGCCTGGAGTGTTATCCAGGTCAGCGATTCACCCCTCCACTTT. Translated: CAWSVIQVSDSPLHF.

The V call is TRBV9, the J call TRBJ2-7, with D perhaps given as TRBD1 or TRBD2 (5 bases each). This CDR3 has 16 amino acids. The germline V and J ends were trimmed by 1 base and 2 bases, with 16 bases remaining between them. Germline-derived CDR1 and CDR2 are SGDLS and YYNGEE. The DNA of the CDR3 is TGTGCCAGCAGCGTAAACGGGGCCCATGAGGCCTACGAGCAGTACTTC. This gives the protein CASSVNGAHEAYEQYF.

The CDR3 coding sequence is TGTGCCAGCAGCAAAACAGCAGGGAATGGAAACACCATATATTTT. It yields the protein CASSKTAGNGNTIYF. The chain combines TRBV21-1 with TRBJ1-3; the D segment call TRBD1 is taken from the table without a DNA check. TRBV21-1 is a pseudogene. The CDR3 length is 15 residues.

The chain joins TRBV30 to TRBJ2-7; TRBD2 matches at 11 bases. In germline, CDR1 is GTSNPN, CDR2 SVGIG (reference sequence). The CDR3 has 13 amino acids. Trimming removed 4 bases from V and 7 bases from J; junction bases left unmatched: 6. The DNA of the CDR3 is TGTGCCTGGAAGTTAGCGGGAGGGGATGAGCAGTACTTC. Translating gives CAWKLAGGDEQYF.

The chain links TRBV15 to TRBJ1-1; a weak D match, TRBD1 (6 bases). CDR1 is LNHNV, CDR2 YYDKDF, per germline (reference sequence). V was trimmed by 0 bases and J by 4 bases, leaving 9 bases between them. The CDR3 is 14 residues long. Written as DNA, the CDR3 is TGTGCCACCAGCAGAGAAAGGGGGGGCACTGAAGCTTTCTTT. It encodes CATSRERGGTEAFF.

The count of this clone is one. V gene TRBV7-2 combines with J gene TRBJ2-7, with unresolved D. Trimming took 2 bases from V and 2 from J, leaving 7 bases between them. The CDR3 covers 13 residues. CDR1 SGHTA and CDR2 FQGNSA come from the germline V gene. CDR3 loop: CASSLLRPYEQYF. The CDR3 coding sequence is TGTGCCAGCAGCTTACTGCGGCCCTACGAGCAGTACTTC.

In its sample, this clone was seen once. The chain links TRBV28 to TRBJ1-4; 8 bases agree with TRBD1. The V gene end was trimmed by 11 bases and the J gene end by 7 bases; junction bases not matched to a gene: 9. CDR1 is MDHEN and CDR2 is SYDVKM in the germline V gene. CDR3 length equals 13 residues. CDR3 DNA sequence: TGTGCCTCCCGGCGCAGGGGGCGTGAAAAACTGTTTTTT. It codes for CASRRRGREKLFF.

This chain connects TRBV7-2 to TRBJ2-5; D perhaps matches TRBD2 (6 bases). The V gene lost 1 base and the J gene lost 5 bases, with 14 bases spanning the gap. The CDR3 has 15 residues. Germline CDR1 is SGHTA and CDR2 is FQGNSA. The CDR3 loop reads CASSLGAGVRETQYF. The CDR3 nucleotides read TGTGCCAGCAGCTTAGGAGCGGGCGTAAGGGAGACCCAGTACTTC.

The rearrangement joins TRBV6-5 to TRBJ1-4, with unresolved D. The germline V and J ends were trimmed by 7 bases and 4 bases, with 10 bases remaining between them. This CDR3 contains 13 residues. The germline CDR1 and CDR2 sequences are MNHEY and SVGAGI. The CDR3 DNA is TGTGCCAGCACACCACAGCATAATGAAAAACTGTTTTTT. Its protein is CASTPQHNEKLFF.